The 26 T cell receptor beta chains reported below all come from one sample, sequenced in a study of blood T cell repertoires in COVID-19. Sequencing used immunoSEQ multiplex PCR; TCRdb keeps in-frame clones, though not all of them. The sample contains about 300,000 clones, about 82% of which appear only once. The sequencing sample was made of peripheral blood. These receptors were taken from a woman aged 45-60 years with acute or convalescent COVID-19.

This clone occurred once. V gene TRBV7-8 combines with J gene TRBJ1-6; 9 nucleotides line up with TRBD1. V dropped 4 bases and J dropped 7; count of bases not matched to a gene: 8. This CDR3 comprises 16 residues. Germline CDR1 reads SGHVS; CDR2 reads FQNEAQ. CDR3 DNA: TGTGCCAGCAGCTCAATAAGACAGGGGGTGAATTCACCCCTCCACTTT. Translating it yields CASSSIRQGVNSPLHF. Variable domain in full (rest from reference TRBV7-8 and TRBJ1-6): GAGVSQSPRYKVAKRGQDVALRCDPISGHVSLFWYQQALGQGPEFLTYFQNEAQLDKSGLPSDRFFAERPEGSVSTLKIQRTQQEDSAVYLCASSSIRQGVNSPLHFGNGTRLTVT.

This rearrangement joins TRBV29-1 to TRBJ2-7, with TRBD2 matching 11 bases. Germline lookup yields CDR1 SQVTM and CDR2 ANQGSEA. J lost 0 bases, V lost 4 bases, and 8 bases had no gene match. The CDR3 runs to 16 residues. DNA of the CDR3: TGCAGCGTTGTTGACCAGACTAGCGGGATCTCCTACGAGCAGTACTTC. Amino acids: CSVVDQTSGISYEQYF.

This clone was detected only once. The chain has TRBV27 and TRBJ2-7, with D possibly being TRBD1 (6 bases). Trimming took off 6 bases at V and 2 bases at J, with 14 bases between the two ends. Germline V gene data show CDR1 as MNHEY and CDR2 as SMNVEV (reference sequence). The CDR3 loop spans 14 amino acids. CDR3 sequence: CASSPAGQTYEQYF. The CDR3, as DNA: TGTGCCAGCAGCCCAGCTGGACAGACCTACGAGCAGTACTTC.

The rearrangement joins TRBV5-6 to TRBJ2-7; 10 bases line up with TRBD2. The V gene's germline CDR1 is SGHDT and CDR2 YYEEEE. The CDR3 is made up of 17 amino acids. V was pared by 4 bases and J by 2 bases, with 12 bases of the junction left unmatched. CDR3 sequence: CASSQTLAGEGPYEQYF. DNA for the CDR3: TGTGCCAGCAGCCAGACCCTAGCGGGAGAAGGTCCCTACGAGCAGTACTTC.

The CDR3, as DNA: TGTGCCAGCAGCTTAGTAGGGACAGAGAACACCGGGGAGCTGTTTTTT. It is translated as CASSLVGTENTGELFF. The chain joins TRBV7-2 to TRBJ2-2, with TRBD1 matching 7 bases. CDR1 is SGHTA and CDR2 is FQGNSA in the germline V gene. The CDR3 spans 16 residues. V gave up 1 base and J gave up 1 base; unmatched junction bases: 3.

The chain combines TRBV28 with TRBJ2-1; 8 nucleotides line up with TRBD2. The CDR3 sequence is 15 residues long. The V and J ends lost 4 bases and 6 bases, in that order; junction bases with no gene match: 8. Germline V CDR1 and CDR2: MDHEN, SYDVKM. The CDR3 here is CASSSSPGGSNEQFF. CDR3 in DNA: TGTGCCAGCAGTTCCAGCCCGGGAGGGTCCAATGAGCAGTTCTTC.

The gene calls are TRBV28 and TRBJ1-5; D gene unclear. V was shortened by 4 bases and J by 1 base, with 14 bases between the two germline ends. Germline lookup yields CDR1 MDHEN and CDR2 SYDVKM. The CDR3 spans 16 residues. CDR3 amino acids: CASSSPFEASNQPQHF. DNA of the CDR3: TGTGCCAGCAGTTCCCCCTTTGAGGCGAGCAATCAGCCCCAGCATTTT.

The chain employs TRBV3-1 (or the pseudogene TRBV3-2) and TRBJ1-3; D is uncertain. This CDR3 has 13 residues. Germline loops: CDR1 LGHDT, CDR2 YNNKEL (reference sequence). V lost 4 bases to trimming and J lost 5 bases, with 9 bases between them. The CDR3 loop is CASSREGRNTIYF. The CDR3 DNA reads as TGTGCCAGCAGCCGGGAGGGCAGAAACACCATATATTTT.

This clone was seen a few times. V is TRBV9 and J is TRBJ1-2, with D maybe TRBD1 (5 bases). The CDR3 has 15 residues. Trimming left V 1 base short and J 8 bases short, with 18 bases between. Germline V lookup: CDR1 SGDLS, CDR2 YYNGEE. The CDR3 spells CASSVLGHPEEGYTF. Written as DNA, the CDR3 is TGTGCCAGCAGCGTACTCGGACACCCAGAGGAAGGCTACACCTTC.

The chain joins TRBV27 to TRBJ2-3; 12 bases agree with TRBD2. The CDR3 loop spans 15 amino acids. With 5 bases clipped from V and 5 bases from J, the junction kept 5 bases outside the gene matches. Germline values: CDR1 MNHEY, CDR2 SMNVEV (reference sequence). The CDR3 sequence: CASSPLAGGVDTQYF. The CDR3 nucleotides read TGTGCCAGCAGTCCTCTAGCGGGAGGGGTAGATACGCAGTATTTT.

V and J are TRBV9 and TRBJ1-1; TRBD1 matches at 8 bases. V lost 1 base, J lost 4 bases, and 6 bases stayed unmatched. CDR1 is SGDLS, CDR2 YYNGEE, per germline. The CDR3 runs 15 residues. The CDR3: CASSVQGAVGTEAFF. CDR3 in DNA: TGTGCCAGCAGCGTACAGGGGGCGGTGGGCACTGAAGCTTTCTTT.

This clone was detected a few times. The V call is TRBV19, the J call TRBJ2-1, with a weak D call TRBD2 (5 bases). This CDR3 region has 16 residues. V gave up 3 bases and J gave up 7 bases, with 19 bases separating them. CDR1 and CDR2 (germline): LNHDA, SQIVND (reference sequence). CDR3 in DNA: TGTGCCAGTAGTATCGGTCGACGGAGGCCAAGGAATGAGCAGTTCTTC. It yields the protein CASSIGRRRPRNEQFF.

This clone came up once. The chain is built from TRBV7-3 and TRBJ2-7, with 9 positions matching TRBD1. Germline V gene data show CDR1 as SGHTA and CDR2 as FQGTGA. The CDR3 runs 16 residues. J gave up 1 base and V 2 bases, and 6 bases lay outside the gene matches. The CDR3 coding sequence is TGTGCCAGCAGCTTACGAGGGGGACAGGGATCCTACGAGCAGTACTTC. The encoded protein is CASSLRGGQGSYEQYF. Drawing the rest from reference TRBV7-3 and TRBJ2-7, the complete variable domain is GAGVSQTPSNKVTEKGKYVELRCDPISGHTALYWYRQSLGQGPEFLIYFQGTGAADDSGLPNDRFFAVRPEGSVSTLKIQRTERGDSAVYLCASSLRGGQGSYEQYFGPGTRLTVT.

V is TRBV28 and J is TRBJ1-4, with TRBD1 matching 8 bases. CDR3 length: 13 residues. Germline V gene lookup returns CDR1 MDHEN and CDR2 SYDVKM. The trim removed 10 bases at V and 7 bases at J, leaving 8 bases unmatched. As DNA, the CDR3 is TGTGCCATCCACGACAGGGGTCGTGAAAAACTGTTTTTT. Amino acids: CAIHDRGREKLFF.

This clone has a handful of counts. The rearrangement links TRBV7-3 to TRBJ2-1, with D perhaps TRBD2 (6 bases). This CDR3 spans 16 amino acids. Trimming cost V 5 bases and J 5 bases, with 19 bases left between them. Germline values: CDR1 SGHTA, CDR2 FQGTGA. Here the CDR3 DNA reads TGTGCCAGCAGCCTCGCCGGGACTTTACCCAACAATGAGCAGTTCTTC. The encoded protein is CASSLAGTLPNNEQFF.

J is TRBJ1-2 and V is TRBV2, with D possibly TRBD1 on 5 matching bases. The CDR3 spans 16 residues. CDR1 and CDR2 (germline): SNHLY, FYNNEI. V was shortened by 1 base and J by 4 bases, with 16 bases between the two germline ends. The CDR3, as DNA: TGTGCCAGCAGTGAAGAGTTAGCAGGGTCGGGCTATGGCTACACCTTC. This encodes CASSEELAGSGYGYTF.

The rearrangement joins TRBV27 to TRBJ2-7; 13 bases fit TRBD2. J was trimmed by 3 bases and V by 4 bases; bases with no gene match: 3. CDR1 is MNHEY and CDR2 is SMNVEV in the germline V gene (reference sequence). This CDR3 has 15 amino acids. For the CDR3, the DNA is TGTGCCAGCAGTTCGCGGACTAGCGGGGGCTACGAGCAGTACTTC. Protein product: CASSSRTSGGYEQYF.

The rearrangement joins TRBV28 to TRBJ2-7; TRBD1 might be the D (5 bases). Germline assignment: CDR1 MDHEN and CDR2 SYDVKM. The CDR3 has 15 residues. V lost 5 bases to trimming and J lost 2 bases, with 16 bases between them. The CDR3 bases are TGTGCCAGCAGTATTAGGGGATCTTTGGCCTACGAGCAGTACTTC. Translation gives CASSIRGSLAYEQYF. The full variable domain, its missing parts supplied by reference TRBV28 and TRBJ2-7, is DVKVTQSSRYLVKRTGEKVFLECVQDMDHENMFWYRQDPGLGLRLIYFSYDVKMKEKGDIPEGYSVSREKKERFSLILESASTNQTSMYLCASSIRGSLAYEQYFGPGTRLTVT.

This clone was observed a handful of times. The chain carries TRBV11-2 and TRBJ1-4, with TRBD1 as a possible D gene (6 bases). V lost 5 bases and J lost 8, with 12 bases in between. Germline CDR1 reads SGHAT; CDR2 reads FQNNGV. The CDR3 runs 13 residues. The CDR3 is CASSRGGPEKLFF. The CDR3 DNA is TGTGCCAGCAGCCGGGGGGGGCCGGAAAAACTGTTTTTT.

The chain carries TRBV28 and TRBJ2-6, with 9 bases aligning to TRBD1. The CDR3 totals 18 residues. Per the germline V gene, CDR1 is MDHEN and CDR2 is SYDVKM. The trim removed 5 bases at V and 1 base at J, leaving 9 bases unmatched. The CDR3 sequence is CASSRDRGSSSGANVLTF. DNA of the CDR3: TGTGCCAGCAGTCGCGACAGGGGGTCATCATCTGGGGCCAACGTCCTGACTTTC.

This chain connects TRBV28 to TRBJ2-7; 9 nucleotides line up with TRBD2. Germline CDR1 reads MDHEN; CDR2 reads SYDVKM. This CDR3 region has 15 residues. J gave up 6 bases and V 1 base, and 7 bases lay outside the gene matches. Here the CDR3 DNA reads TGTGCCAGCAGTTTATTGTCTTTAGCGGGAGTCGAGCAGTACTTC. It is translated as CASSLLSLAGVEQYF. Looking up the rest from reference TRBV28 and TRBJ2-7 gives the full variable domain: DVKVTQSSRYLVKRTGEKVFLECVQDMDHENMFWYRQDPGLGLRLIYFSYDVKMKEKGDIPEGYSVSREKKERFSLILESASTNQTSMYLCASSLLSLAGVEQYFGPGTRLTVT.

Written as DNA, the CDR3 is TGTGCCAGCAGCTCTCCAAAGGCGGTAAGGCGCACAGATACGCAGTATTTT. This gives the protein CASSSPKAVRRTDTQYF. V and J are TRBV7-2 and TRBJ2-3, with unresolved D. The CDR3 runs 17 residues. Trimming cost V 4 bases and J 1 base, with 18 bases left between them. The V gene's germline CDR1 is SGHTA and CDR2 FQGNSA.

As concerns this clone: The junction shows a germline mismatch at one end, possibly a read error. This rearrangement joins TRBV4-2 to TRBJ2-1; tentatively, D is TRBD1 (6 bases). Germline V CDR1 and CDR2: LGHNA, YNFKEQ. The CDR3 is 14 residues long. CDR3 in DNA: TGTGTCAGCAGCCCACAGGGACGGTCGAATGAGCAGTTCTTC. Its protein is CVSSPQGRSNEQFF.

The genes are TRBV28 and TRBJ1-4, with TRBD1 matching 7 bases. This CDR3 has 14 residues. The germline gives CDR1 MDHEN, CDR2 SYDVKM. The V gene end was trimmed by 6 bases and the J gene end by 4 bases; junction bases not matched to a gene: 5. In nucleotides, the CDR3 is TGTGCCAGCAGACCGCGGGACAGTAATGAAAAACTGTTTTTT. It specifies CASRPRDSNEKLFF.

The chain links TRBV28 to TRBJ2-2; 10 nucleotides match TRBD1. CDR3 length equals 17 residues. V lost 5 bases to trimming and J lost 4 bases; unmatched junction nucleotides: 10. The germline V gene has CDR1 MDHEN and CDR2 SYDVKM. The CDR3 loop reads CASSPFPGTGVTGELFF. In nucleotides, the CDR3 is TGTGCCAGCAGTCCCTTTCCCGGGACAGGGGTCACCGGGGAGCTGTTTTTT.

The chain recombines TRBV7-9 with TRBJ1-4, with 8 bases that match TRBD1. Germline lookup yields CDR1 SEHNR and CDR2 FQNEAQ (reference sequence). The CDR3 consists of 16 residues. V trimming: 5 bases; J trimming: 4 bases; junction bases outside the gene matches: 9. CDR3 in amino acids: CASSSKRQGRNEKLFF. CDR3 in DNA: TGTGCCAGCAGCAGTAAGAGACAGGGGCGTAATGAAAAACTGTTTTTT.